This T cell receptor beta chain was sequenced in a study of cytomegalovirus exposure and HLA in healthy donors. The CDR3 has 16 amino acids. The germline V gene encodes CDR1 MDHEN and CDR2 SYDVKM. V dropped 7 bases and J dropped 1 base, with 17 bases sitting between them. The study ran its PCR with 60 Vbeta and 13 Jbeta primers. The data were produced by immunoSEQ multiplex PCR, yet TCRdb's version contains in-frame clones alone and is incomplete. Altogether some 170,000 clones are present, 82% being singletons, with the ten largest covering 0.9% to 1%. Study-level points and caveats: HLA alleles showed associations with 16,951 TCR beta sequences in a later analysis, at a 0.05 false discovery rate. Reports state that TCR beta sequences accurately predicted most subjects' HLA-A and HLA-B alleles. It was reported in a later analysis that an Asian-associated ancestry cluster showed fewer N-insertions than the roughly 670-donor mean.

Remarks on this clone: The antigen is undetermined.

This chain connects TRBV28 to TRBJ1-3; the D gene is possibly TRBD1 (5 bases). The TCR sequence derives from a girl under 10 years old in good health and CMV-seropositive. Material: PBMCs. The CDR3 loop reads CASTLGGFFSGNTIYF. In DNA, the CDR3 is TGTGCCAGCACGCTGGGGGGGTTCTTTTCTGGAAACACCATATATTTT.